This T cell receptor (beta chain) was sequenced during a study of patients and donors after allogeneic stem cell transplantation. Germline CDR1 and CDR2: MDHEN and SYDVKM. This CDR3 spans 14 amino acids. The ends lost 4 bases at V and 5 bases at J; junction bases unmatched: 7. TCRdb redid the calling of the RT-PCR reads with MiXCR, one entry per CDR3 protein. This table holds more than 850,000 distinct CDR3 sequences, about a sixth found once. This TCR was recovered from a human donor who was either an allogeneic HSCT recipient or a stem cell or donor lymphocyte infusion donor (not recorded which). It is not recorded whose cells these are; they may come from a transplant donor. Sequences were obtained from blood, either unsorted or a sorted T cell fraction (not recorded which). J is TRBJ1-2 and V is TRBV28; 7 bases line up with TRBD1. The CDR3 nucleotides read TGTGCCAGCAGTTCCTGGGACAGCCCTTATGGCTACACCTTC. As protein: CASSSWDSPYGYTF.